This TCR beta chain was profiled in a study of blood T cell repertoires in COVID-19. The V and J ends lost 2 bases and 8 bases respectively, with 15 bases between them. CDR3 size: 14 residues. CDR1 MDHEN and CDR2 SYDVKM come from the germline V gene. TCRdb's table, derived via immunoSEQ multiplex PCR, lists solely in-frame clones and lacks some. This sample yields about 230,000 clones, of which about 80% are seen a single time; roughly 7% belongs to the top ten. The receptor comes from a woman aged 45-65 years with acute or convalescent COVID-19. This rearrangement joins TRBV28 to TRBJ1-2; no clear D. Sequenced sample: peripheral blood. The CDR3 loop reads CASSLGPNGRGYTF. CDR3 nucleotide sequence: TGTGCCAGCAGTTTAGGGCCAAATGGGAGGGGCTACACCTTC.